This T cell receptor (beta chain) was documented in a study of T cell responses to AZD1222 COVID-19 vaccine. Data came from immunoSEQ multiplex PCR; TCRdb stores just in-frame clones and leaves some out. This table holds 200,000 to 300,000 clones, approximately 95% found once. The sequence came from an adult in good health. The sequencing here drew on peripheral blood, taken on day 0 of AZD1222 vaccination.

CDR3 sequence reads: CASSVAGGSSYEQYF. The CDR3 DNA is TGTGCCAGCAGCGTAGCGGGGGGAAGCTCCTACGAGCAGTACTTC. The chain links TRBV9 to TRBJ2-7, with 7 positions matching TRBD2. The CDR3 is 15 amino acids. From germline, CDR1 is SGDLS and CDR2 YYNGEE. V shed 0 bases and J 0 bases; nucleotides not matched to a gene: 3.